This T cell receptor (beta chain) emerged from a study of T cell responses to AZD1222 COVID-19 vaccine. The repertoire was sequenced with immunoSEQ multiplex PCR; TCRdb's copy has only in-frame clones and lacks some. The sample records some 140,000 clones, approximately 92% being singletons. This TCR was sampled from an adult in good health. Material: peripheral blood, obtained on day 0 of AZD1222 vaccination.

CDR3 residues: CASSLGYRYTGELFF. CDR3 DNA: TGTGCCAGCAGCTTAGGCTACCGGTACACCGGGGAGCTGTTTTTT. The J gene is TRBJ2-2, the V gene TRBV7-6; D uncertain. Germline CDR1 and CDR2: SGHVS and FNYEAQ. Trimming stripped 1 base from V and 3 bases from J, with 9 bases between. The CDR3 has 15 amino acids. Full variable domain (outside the CDR3, taken from reference TRBV7-6 and TRBJ2-2): GAGVSQSPRYKVTKRGQDVALRCDPISGHVSLYWYRQALGQGPEFLTYFNYEAQQDKSGLPNDRFSAERPEGSISTLTIQRTEQRDSAMYRCASSLGYRYTGELFFGEGSRLTVL.